This T cell receptor (beta chain) was documented in a study of blood T cell repertoires in COVID-19. Study-wide context: Donors in the United States, Italy and Spain gave samples during acute or convalescent COVID-19.

Per the study methods: The authors estimated nucleated cell counts from reference gene primer amplification. Assay: immunoSEQ multiplex PCR; the TCRdb copy retains only in-frame clones and omits some. The V and J calls and clone size are taken from that table; D and trimming were inferred from the DNA. The sample holds fewer than 300,000 clones, roughly 85% seen once. All enrollees were roughly 18 to 95 years old and from fewer than 30 US areas. Categorization into cohorts depended on clinical history that participants reported. This clone was seen a handful of times. The clonotype originates from a woman in her twenties or thirties who had recovered from COVID-19. The sequencing input was PBMCs or T cells enriched from blood (not recorded which).

In DNA form, the CDR3 reads TGTGCCAGTAGTCCAGGACAGCCTGGGGAGACCCAGTACTTC. It codes for CASSPGQPGETQYF. The rearrangement links TRBV19 to TRBJ2-5, with a weak D call TRBD1 (6 bases). Trimming took off 5 bases at V and 5 bases at J, with 15 bases between the two ends. The CDR3 totals 14 residues. Germline V gene sequence: CDR1 LNHDA, CDR2 SQIVND (reference sequence).